A single sample gave rise to the 13 T cell receptor beta chains below, sequenced in a study of vaccination effects on CD4 cells after COVID-19. Before sequencing, viral peptide pools were used by the ViraFEST assay to expand antigen-specific CD4+ T cells. Upon completion of about eleven days in culture, CD4+ T cells were isolated. Vaccination of participants consisted of two doses of either the BNT162b2 or mRNA-1273 vaccine. The data were produced by immunoSEQ multiplex PCR, yet TCRdb's version contains in-frame clones alone and is incomplete. This sample carries approximately 74,000 clones, under 80% of them seen once, and the ten largest clones take over 0.95%. The antigens of these receptors remain unknown. This sample comprised CD4+ T cells from PBMCs cultured with HCoV-OC43 spike peptides, obtained after COVID-19 vaccination. Subset defined: HCoV-OC43 spike overlapping peptide pool stimulation. The receptors derive from a human donor who received a COVID-19 vaccine.

The rearrangement links TRBV6-5 to TRBJ1-4; no firm D call. Germline V gene sequence: CDR1 MNHEY, CDR2 SVGAGI. This CDR3 contains 16 residues. Trimming shortened V by 0 bases and J by 0 bases, and 8 bases separated the two germline ends. The CDR3 bases are TGTGCCAGCAGTTACTCGGGGATTGCAACTAATGAAAAACTGTTTTTT. This translates into CASSYSGIATNEKLFF.

The rearrangement joins TRBV23-1 to TRBJ2-2, with 8 nucleotides matching TRBD1. TRBV23-1 is reported as an ORF; its role is uncertain. The CDR3 consists of 15 residues. The trim removed 4 bases at V and 3 bases at J, leaving 4 bases unmatched. CDR3 protein: CASSPDRGHTGELFF. CDR3 nucleotide sequence: TGCGCCAGCAGTCCCGACAGGGGTCACACCGGGGAGCTGTTTTTT.

The V gene is TRBV2, the J gene TRBJ2-7; D possibly corresponds to TRBD1 (5 bases). Trimming left V 4 bases short and J 6 bases short, with 16 bases between. Per the germline V gene, CDR1 is SNHLY and CDR2 is FYNNEI. The CDR3 runs to 14 residues. CDR3 protein: CASSVLDSLGEQYV. CDR3 nucleotide sequence: TGTGCCAGCAGTGTACTCGACAGCCTAGGCGAGCAGTACGTC.

The gene calls are TRBV27 and TRBJ2-3, with D uncertain. Germline V gene sequence: CDR1 MNHEY, CDR2 SMNVEV (reference sequence). The V end lost 6 bases, the J end lost 7 bases, and 11 bases lay between the germline ends. CDR3 length equals 12 residues. The CDR3, as DNA: TGTGCCAGCAGCTCGCTGACGAATACGCAGTATTTT. This encodes CASSSLTNTQYF.

The chain couples TRBV4-1 to TRBJ2-2; TRBD1 matches at 9 bases. The germline CDR1 and CDR2 sequences are MGHRA and YSYEKL. This CDR3 region has 16 residues. The V and J ends lost 4 bases and 7 bases, in that order; junction bases with no gene match: 10. The CDR3 sequence is CASSLLSGTGYGELFF. CDR3 in DNA: TGCGCCAGCAGCCTCCTTTCCGGGACAGGGTACGGGGAGCTGTTTTTT.

In its sample, this clone was seen once. The chain links TRBV10-1 to TRBJ1-1; 7 bases agree with TRBD1. V shed 6 bases and J 1 base; nucleotides not matched to a gene: 2. The germline CDR1 and CDR2 sequences are WNHNN and SYGVQD (reference sequence). This CDR3 contains 13 residues. The CDR3 here is CASSGQANTEAFF. DNA for the CDR3: TGCGCCAGCAGCGGACAGGCGAACACTGAAGCTTTCTTT.

The genes are TRBV18 and TRBJ1-2, with no clear D. Germline CDR1 reads KGHSH; CDR2 reads LQKENI. CDR3 length equals 14 residues. V was shortened by 0 bases and J by 3 bases, with 8 bases between the two germline ends. CDR3 sequence: CASSPPVRYYGYTF. The CDR3 DNA sequence: TGTGCCAGCTCACCACCAGTCCGCTACTATGGCTACACCTTC.

This clone has only a few counts. The chain uses TRBV18 and TRBJ2-1; D unclear. The CDR3 totals 14 residues. V lost 5 bases to trimming and J lost 0 bases, with 8 bases between them. Looked up from germline, CDR1 is KGHSH and CDR2 is LQKENI. The CDR3 protein is CASSSLDSYNEQFF. In nucleotides, the CDR3 is TGTGCCAGCTCAAGTCTAGACTCCTACAATGAGCAGTTCTTC.

The chain combines TRBV30 with TRBJ1-2, with 7 nucleotides matching TRBD1. V gave up 2 bases and J gave up 13 bases; unmatched junction bases: 13. The CDR3 totals 13 residues. The germline gives CDR1 GTSNPN, CDR2 SVGIG (reference sequence). The CDR3 reads CAWSPQRETGLTF. CDR3 nucleotide sequence: TGTGCCTGGAGTCCGCAAAGGGAGACAGGGCTCACCTTC.

The chain links TRBV7-3 to TRBJ2-5; D is possibly TRBD2 (6 bases). This CDR3 region has 14 residues. Germline V gives CDR1 SGHTA, CDR2 FQGTGA. V lost 4 bases and J 4 bases, leaving 13 bases between the germline ends. The CDR3, as DNA: TGTGCCAGCAGCTGGTTCGGGAGAGGAGAGACCCAGTACTTC. Its translation: CASSWFGRGETQYF.

The chain employs TRBV12-3 or TRBV12-4 and TRBJ1-2, with D possibly TRBD1 on 5 matching bases. The CDR3 totals 13 residues. V gave up 3 bases and J gave up 3 bases, with 8 bases separating them. The CDR3 coding sequence is TGTGCCAGCAGTTTCCAGGGACACTATGGCTACACCTTC. Its translation is CASSFQGHYGYTF.

The genes are TRBV3-1 (or the pseudogene TRBV3-2) and TRBJ1-6, with 10 bases aligning to TRBD1. The length of the CDR3 is 15 residues. After removal of 4 bases from V and 6 bases from J, the junction contained 3 bases not matched to a gene. Germline values: CDR1 LGHDT, CDR2 YNNKEL (reference sequence). Written as DNA, the CDR3 is TGTGCCAGCAGCCGACAGGGGGCCTTTAATTCACCCCTCCACTTT. Translating it yields CASSRQGAFNSPLHF.

This chain connects TRBV24-1 to TRBJ2-5, with 8 bases lining up with TRBD1. Trimming took 4 bases from V and 5 from J; bases not matched to a gene: 5. Germline CDR1 KGHDR, CDR2 SFDVKD. The CDR3 consists of 14 residues. Here the CDR3 DNA reads TGTGCCACCAGTGAGACAGGGGTCATGGAGACCCAGTACTTC. It is translated as CATSETGVMETQYF.